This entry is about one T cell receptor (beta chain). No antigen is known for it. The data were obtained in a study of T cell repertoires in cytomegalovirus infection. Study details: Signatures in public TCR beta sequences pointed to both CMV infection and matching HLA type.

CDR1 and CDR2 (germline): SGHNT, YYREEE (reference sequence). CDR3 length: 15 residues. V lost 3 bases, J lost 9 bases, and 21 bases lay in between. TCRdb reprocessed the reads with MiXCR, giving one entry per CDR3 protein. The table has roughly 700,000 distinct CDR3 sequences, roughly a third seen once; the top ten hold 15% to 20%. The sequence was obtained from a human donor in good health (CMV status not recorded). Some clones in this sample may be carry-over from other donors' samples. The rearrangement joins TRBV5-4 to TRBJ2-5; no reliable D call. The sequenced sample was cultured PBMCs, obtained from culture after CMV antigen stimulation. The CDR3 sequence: CASSSRVGRHLAQYF. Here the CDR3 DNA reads TGTGCCAGCAGCTCCCGAGTCGGACGCCACCTAGCCCAGTACTTC.